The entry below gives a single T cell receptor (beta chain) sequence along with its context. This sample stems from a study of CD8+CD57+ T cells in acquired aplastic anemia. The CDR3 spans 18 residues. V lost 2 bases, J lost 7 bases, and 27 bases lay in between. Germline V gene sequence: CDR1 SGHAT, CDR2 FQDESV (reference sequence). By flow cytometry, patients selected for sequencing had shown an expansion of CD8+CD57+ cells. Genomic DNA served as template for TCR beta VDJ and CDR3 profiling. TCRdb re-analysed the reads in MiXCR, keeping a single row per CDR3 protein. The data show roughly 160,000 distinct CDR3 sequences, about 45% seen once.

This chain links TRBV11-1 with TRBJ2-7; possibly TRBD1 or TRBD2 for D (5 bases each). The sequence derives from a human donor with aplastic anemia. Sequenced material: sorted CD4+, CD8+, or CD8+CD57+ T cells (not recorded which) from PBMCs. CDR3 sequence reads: CASSLRRSYRDPWTEQYF. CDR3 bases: TGTGCCAGCAGCTTACGGCGTTCCTACCGGGACCCTTGGACGGAGCAGTACTTC.